A selection of T cell receptor beta chains follows, all from one sample in a study of technical replicates of blood from several donors. Method: immunoSEQ multiplex PCR; TCRdb's copy keeps in-frame clones and lacks some. The data contain 75,000 to 85,000 clones, about 81% of them singletons. Input material: PBMCs. The receptors originated from a human donor in good health. Some clones in this sample may be carry-over from other donors' samples. Both conserved end residues are part of each CDR3. The D gene is left open where the match is weak. Where a row states a size, it is once, few, many or the class of an expanded clone; other rows omit it.

TRBV5-5	TRBJ2-5	15	TRBD1	.	CASSAGTGAGQTQYF	TGTGCCAGCAGCGCCGGGACAGGGGCCGGGCAGACCCAGTACTTC
TRBV2	TRBJ1-2	13	TRBD1	.	CASGTGGGYGYTF	TGTGCCAGTGGGACAGGGGGCGGATATGGCTACACCTTC
TRBV2	TRBJ1-5	15	TRBD1	.	CASRTSRDRGQPQHF	TGTGCCAGCAGGACCTCCCGCGACAGGGGGCAACCCCAGCATTTT
TRBV7-8	TRBJ1-1	14	TRBD1	.	CASSLAIGTGRAFF	TGTGCCAGCAGCTTAGCGATCGGGACAGGCCGAGCTTTCTTT
TRBV18	TRBJ2-1	15	TRBD1	once	CASSPQGAGYNEQFF	TGTGCCAGCTCGCCGCAGGGGGCAGGGTACAATGAGCAGTTCTTC
TRBV7-2	TRBJ2-1	15	.	.	CASSPGWASYNEQFF	TGTGCCAGCAGCCCGGGGTGGGCCTCCTACAATGAGCAGTTCTTC
TRBV4-1	TRBJ1-6	18	.	few	CASSQDPIPVGDNSPLHF	TGCGCCAGCAGCCAGGATCCGATCCCTGTGGGAGATAATTCACCCCTCCACTTT
TRBV11-2	TRBJ2-7	15	.	.	CASSLVGQHSYEQYF	TGTGCCAGCAGCTTAGTTGGGCAGCATTCCTACGAGCAGTACTTC
TRBV4-2	TRBJ2-1	14	TRBD2	.	CASSQKGLAGEQFF	TGTGCCAGCAGCCAAAAGGGACTAGCGGGCGAGCAGTTCTTC
TRBV9	TRBJ1-3	19	.	.	CASPLILGRDPLSGNTIYF	TGTGCCAGCCCACTTATATTGGGGAGGGACCCTCTCTCTGGAAACACCATATATTTT
TRBV4-2	TRBJ1-2	18	TRBD1	.	CASSQDRTGQINNYGYTF	TGTGCCAGCAGCCAAGATCGGACAGGGCAAATTAATAACTATGGCTACACCTTC
TRBV11-3	TRBJ2-5	15	TRBD2	.	CASSLGLAGGETQYF	TGTGCCAGCAGCTTGGGACTAGCGGGGGGAGAGACCCAGTACTTC
TRBV19	TRBJ2-2	13	.	.	CASGPQRTGELFF	TGTGCCAGTGGGCCACAAAGGACCGGGGAGCTGTTTTTT
TRBV29-1	TRBJ2-5	15	TRBD1	.	CSVMVTGGRREAQYF	TGCAGCGTTATGGTGACAGGGGGCAGGAGAGAGGCCCAGTACTTC
TRBV25-1	TRBJ1-3	13	.	.	CASSAGSGNTIYF	TGTGCCAGCAGTGCCGGCTCTGGAAACACCATATATTTT
TRBV5-1	TRBJ1-4	17	TRBD1	.	CASSLVRTGERSEKLFF	TGCGCCAGCAGCTTGGTACGGACAGGAGAAAGGTCGGAAAAACTGTTTTTT
TRBV7-3	TRBJ1-1	13	.	.	CASSLSRNTEAFF	TGTGCCAGCAGCTTATCCAGGAACACTGAAGCTTTCTTT
TRBV5-4	TRBJ2-5	14	.	.	CASSLGQSQETQYF	TGTGCCAGCAGCCTCGGACAGAGCCAAGAGACCCAGTACTTC
TRBV30	TRBJ1-3	11	.	.	CAWTVGNTIYF	TGTGCCTGGACGGTTGGAAACACCATATATTTT
TRBV27	TRBJ2-1	15	.	.	CASSLARASLNEQFF	TGTGCCAGCAGCCTTGCGAGGGCCTCTCTCAATGAGCAGTTCTTC
TRBV6-5	TRBJ2-7	12	TRBD1	.	CASSRDRGEQYF	TGTGCCAGCAGCCGGGACAGGGGCGAGCAGTACTTC
TRBV6-5	TRBJ2-7	13	.	.	CASRGLGNYEQYF	TGTGCCAGCAGAGGACTGGGGAACTACGAGCAGTACTTC
TRBV7-2	TRBJ2-5	15	TRBD2	few	CASSLDPGGVGTQYF	TGTGCCAGCAGCTTAGATCCCGGGGGGGTGGGGACCCAGTACTTC
TRBV28	TRBJ2-7	13	.	.	CASTSGSPYEQYF	TGTGCCAGCACGAGCGGGTCCCCCTACGAGCAGTACTTC
TRBV5-1	TRBJ2-7	19	TRBD2	few	CASSLGGLAGGWRPNEQYF	TGCGCCAGCAGCTTGGGGGGACTAGCGGGAGGATGGCGCCCGAACGAGCAGTACTTC
TRBV11-1	TRBJ2-1	15	.	.	CASRPSPGGYNEQFF	TGTGCCAGCAGACCCTCCCCCGGAGGCTACAATGAGCAGTTCTTC
TRBV7-3	TRBJ2-6	15	TRBD2	.	CASGSSGSGANVLTF	TGTGCCAGCGGATCTAGCGGCTCTGGGGCCAACGTCCTGACTTTC
TRBV6-5	TRBJ2-1	14	TRBD2	once	CATRVREGRNEQFF	TGTGCCACCCGAGTCCGGGAGGGCCGGAATGAGCAGTTCTTC
TRBV5-1	TRBJ2-2	16	.	.	CASSPGAVGNTGELFF	TGCGCCAGCAGCCCAGGGGCGGTGGGGAACACCGGGGAGCTGTTTTTT
TRBV20-1	TRBJ2-7	11	.	.	CSARVGYEQYF	TGCAGTGCTAGAGTCGGCTACGAGCAGTACTTC
TRBV5-4	TRBJ2-3	18	TRBD2	.	CASSSVGGGAISTDTQYF	TGTGCCAGCAGCTCCGTGGGGGGAGGGGCTATCAGCACAGATACGCAGTATTTT
TRBV27	TRBJ2-2	15	TRBD1	once	CASSYTGENTGELFF	TGTGCCAGCAGTTACACAGGGGAGAACACCGGGGAGCTGTTTTTT
TRBV29-1	TRBJ2-1	13	TRBD1	many	CSATGGSYNEQFF	TGCAGCGCCACAGGGGGCTCCTACAATGAGCAGTTCTTC
TRBV9	TRBJ1-4	13	.	.	CASSEGVSEKLFF	TGTGCCAGCAGCGAGGGGGTTTCCGAAAAACTGTTTTTT
TRBV9	TRBJ1-2	14	.	.	CASSAGGLGGGYTF	TGTGCCAGCAGCGCGGGGGGCCTCGGAGGAGGCTACACCTTC
TRBV9	TRBJ2-5	15	TRBD2	.	CASSVNSGSMETQYF	TGTGCCAGCAGCGTCAATAGCGGGAGTATGGAGACCCAGTACTTC
TRBV7-2	TRBJ1-2	14	TRBD1	.	CASSFGTEPYGYTF	TGTGCCAGCAGCTTCGGGACAGAACCCTATGGCTACACCTTC
TRBV7-3	TRBJ2-2	17	TRBD2	.	CASSLPGGGAPTGELFF	TGTGCCAGCAGCTTACCCGGCGGGGGGGCCCCCACCGGGGAGCTGTTTTTT